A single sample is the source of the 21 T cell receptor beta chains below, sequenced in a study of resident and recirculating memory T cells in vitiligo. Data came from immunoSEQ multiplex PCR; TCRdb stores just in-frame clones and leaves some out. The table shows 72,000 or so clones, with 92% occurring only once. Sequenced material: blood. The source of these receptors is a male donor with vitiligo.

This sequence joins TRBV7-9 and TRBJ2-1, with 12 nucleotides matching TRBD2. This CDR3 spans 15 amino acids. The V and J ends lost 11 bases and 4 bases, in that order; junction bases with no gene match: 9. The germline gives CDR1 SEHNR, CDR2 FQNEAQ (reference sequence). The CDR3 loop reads CAVRLAGVKYNEQFF. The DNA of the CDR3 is TGTGCCGTCAGACTAGCGGGAGTTAAATACAATGAGCAGTTCTTC. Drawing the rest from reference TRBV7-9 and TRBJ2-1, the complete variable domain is DTGVSQNPRHKITKRGQNVTFRCDPISEHNRLYWYRQTLGQGPEFLTYFQNEAQLEKSRLLSDRFSAERPKGSFSTLEIQRTEQGDSAMYLCAVRLAGVKYNEQFFGPGTRLTVL.

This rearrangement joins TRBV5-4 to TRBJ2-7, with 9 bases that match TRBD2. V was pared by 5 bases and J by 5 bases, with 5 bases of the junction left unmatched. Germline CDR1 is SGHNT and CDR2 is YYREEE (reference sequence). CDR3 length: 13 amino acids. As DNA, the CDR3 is TGTGCCAGCAGGCATAGCGGGAGCAACGAGCAGTACTTC. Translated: CASRHSGSNEQYF.

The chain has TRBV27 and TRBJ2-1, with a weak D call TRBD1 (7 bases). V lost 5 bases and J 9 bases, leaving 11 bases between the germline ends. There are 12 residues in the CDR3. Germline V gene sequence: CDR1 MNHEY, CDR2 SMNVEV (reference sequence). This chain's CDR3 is CASSIRGVEQFF. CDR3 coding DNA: TGTGCCAGCAGTATCAGGGGGGTTGAGCAGTTCTTC.

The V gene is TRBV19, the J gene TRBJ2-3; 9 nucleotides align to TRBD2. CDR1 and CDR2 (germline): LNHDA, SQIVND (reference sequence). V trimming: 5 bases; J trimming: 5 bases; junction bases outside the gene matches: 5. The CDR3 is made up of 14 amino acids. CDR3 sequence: CASSPEREVDTQYF. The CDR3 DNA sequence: TGTGCCAGTAGTCCCGAGCGGGAGGTAGATACGCAGTATTTT.

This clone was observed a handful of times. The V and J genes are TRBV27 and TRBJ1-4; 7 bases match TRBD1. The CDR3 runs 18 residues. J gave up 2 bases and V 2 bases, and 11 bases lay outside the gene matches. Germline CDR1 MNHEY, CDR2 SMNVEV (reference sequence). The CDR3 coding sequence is TGTGCCAGCAGTTTAGAGGCAGGGGGGCTTCGGACTAATGAAAAACTGTTTTTT. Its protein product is CASSLEAGGLRTNEKLFF.

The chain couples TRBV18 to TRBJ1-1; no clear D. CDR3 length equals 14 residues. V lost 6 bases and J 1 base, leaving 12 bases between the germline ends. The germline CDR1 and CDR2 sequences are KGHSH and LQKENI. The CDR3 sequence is CASSPDRGNTEAFF. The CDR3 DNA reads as TGTGCCAGCTCCCCAGACCGAGGGAACACTGAAGCTTTCTTT.

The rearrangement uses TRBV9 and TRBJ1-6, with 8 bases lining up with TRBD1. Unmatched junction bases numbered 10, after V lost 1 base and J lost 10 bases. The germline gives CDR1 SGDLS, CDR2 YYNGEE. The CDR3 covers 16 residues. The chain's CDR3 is CASSVLERGTGSPLHF. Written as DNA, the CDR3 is TGTGCCAGCAGCGTATTAGAGAGGGGGACAGGCTCACCCCTCCACTTT.

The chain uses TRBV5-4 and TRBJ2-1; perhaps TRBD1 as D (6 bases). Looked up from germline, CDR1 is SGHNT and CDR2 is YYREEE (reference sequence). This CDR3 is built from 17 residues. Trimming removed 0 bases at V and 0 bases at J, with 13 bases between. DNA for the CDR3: TGTGCCAGCAGCTTGGCCGGACAGCGCACCTCCTACAATGAGCAGTTCTTC. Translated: CASSLAGQRTSYNEQFF.

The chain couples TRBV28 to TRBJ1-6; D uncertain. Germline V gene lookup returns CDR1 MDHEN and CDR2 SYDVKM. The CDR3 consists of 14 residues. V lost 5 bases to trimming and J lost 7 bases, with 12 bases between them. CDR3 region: CASSHDGENSPLHF. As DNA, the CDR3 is TGTGCCAGCAGTCATGACGGGGAAAATTCACCCCTCCACTTT.

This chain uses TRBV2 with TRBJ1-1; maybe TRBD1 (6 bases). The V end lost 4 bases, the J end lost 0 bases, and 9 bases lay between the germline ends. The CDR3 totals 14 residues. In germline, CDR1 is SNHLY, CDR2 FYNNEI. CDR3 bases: TGTGCCAGCAGTGCACAGGGTTTGAACACTGAAGCTTTCTTT. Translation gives CASSAQGLNTEAFF. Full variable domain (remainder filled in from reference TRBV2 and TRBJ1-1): EPEVTQTPSHQVTQMGQEVILRCVPISNHLYFYWYRQILGQKVEFLVSFYNNEISEKSEIFDDQFSVERPDGSNFTLKIRSTKLEDSAMYFCASSAQGLNTEAFFGQGTRLTVV.

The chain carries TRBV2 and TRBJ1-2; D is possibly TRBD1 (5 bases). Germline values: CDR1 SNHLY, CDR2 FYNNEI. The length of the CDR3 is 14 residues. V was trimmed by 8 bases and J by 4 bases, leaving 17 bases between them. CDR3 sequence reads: CASAEGRGFYGYTF. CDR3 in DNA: TGTGCCAGCGCCGAGGGGCGGGGGTTCTATGGCTACACCTTC.

The CDR3 coding sequence is TGTGCCAGCAGTGGGGACAGGGCGGGGGGAGAGACCCAGTACTTC. Encoded protein: CASSGDRAGGETQYF. This chain uses TRBV2 with TRBJ2-5; TRBD1 might be the D (9 bases). This CDR3 comprises 15 residues. Trimming stripped 4 bases from V and 4 bases from J, with 16 bases between. Germline CDR1 is SNHLY and CDR2 is FYNNEI. The whole variable domain, filled in from reference TRBV2 and TRBJ2-5, reads EPEVTQTPSHQVTQMGQEVILRCVPISNHLYFYWYRQILGQKVEFLVSFYNNEISEKSEIFDDQFSVERPDGSNFTLKIRSTKLEDSAMYFCASSGDRAGGETQYFGPGTRLLVL.

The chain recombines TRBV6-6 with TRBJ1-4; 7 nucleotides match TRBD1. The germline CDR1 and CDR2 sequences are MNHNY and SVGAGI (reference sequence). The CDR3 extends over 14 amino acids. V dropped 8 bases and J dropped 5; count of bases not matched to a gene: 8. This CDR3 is CASGSGGPNEKLFF. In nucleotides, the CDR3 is TGTGCCAGCGGTTCAGGGGGACCAAATGAAAAACTGTTTTTT.

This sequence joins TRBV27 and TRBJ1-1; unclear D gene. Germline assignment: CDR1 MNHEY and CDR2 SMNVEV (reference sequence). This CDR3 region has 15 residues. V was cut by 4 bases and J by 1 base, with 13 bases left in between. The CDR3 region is CASSWAMGTNTEAFF. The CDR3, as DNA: TGTGCCAGCAGTTGGGCTATGGGTACGAACACTGAAGCTTTCTTT.

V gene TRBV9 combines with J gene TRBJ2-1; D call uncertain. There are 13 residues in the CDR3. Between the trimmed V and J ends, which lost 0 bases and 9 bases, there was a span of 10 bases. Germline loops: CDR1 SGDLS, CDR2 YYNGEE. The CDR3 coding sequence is TGTGCCAGCAGCGTAGGTGAGATGCGTGAGCAGTTCTTC. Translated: CASSVGEMREQFF.

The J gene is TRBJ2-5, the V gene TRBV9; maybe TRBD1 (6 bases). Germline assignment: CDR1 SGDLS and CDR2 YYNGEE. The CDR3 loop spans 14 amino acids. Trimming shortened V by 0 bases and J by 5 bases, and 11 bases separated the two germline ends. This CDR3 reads CASSVGQGRETQYF. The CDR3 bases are TGTGCCAGCAGCGTAGGGCAGGGGCGCGAGACCCAGTACTTC.

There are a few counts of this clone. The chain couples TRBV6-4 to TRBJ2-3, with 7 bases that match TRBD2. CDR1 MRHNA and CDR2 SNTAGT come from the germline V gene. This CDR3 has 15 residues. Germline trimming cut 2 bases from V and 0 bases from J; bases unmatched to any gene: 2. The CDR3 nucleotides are TGTGCCAGCAGTGACGGTAGCGGGAGCACAGATACGCAGTATTTT. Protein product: CASSDGSGSTDTQYF.

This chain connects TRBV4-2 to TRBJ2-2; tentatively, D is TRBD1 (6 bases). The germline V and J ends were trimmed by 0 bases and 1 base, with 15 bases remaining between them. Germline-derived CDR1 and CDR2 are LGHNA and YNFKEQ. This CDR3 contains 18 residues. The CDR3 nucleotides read TGTGCCAGCAGCCAAGATCCGGGACACCTAGAGAACACCGGGGAGCTGTTTTTT. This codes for CASSQDPGHLENTGELFF.

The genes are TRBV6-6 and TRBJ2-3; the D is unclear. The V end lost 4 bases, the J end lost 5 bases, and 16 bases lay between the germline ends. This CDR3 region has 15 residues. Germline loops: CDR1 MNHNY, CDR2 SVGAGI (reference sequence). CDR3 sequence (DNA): TGTGCCAGCAGTTCCCTGGGCCCCAACCGAGATACGCAGTATTTT. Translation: CASSSLGPNRDTQYF.

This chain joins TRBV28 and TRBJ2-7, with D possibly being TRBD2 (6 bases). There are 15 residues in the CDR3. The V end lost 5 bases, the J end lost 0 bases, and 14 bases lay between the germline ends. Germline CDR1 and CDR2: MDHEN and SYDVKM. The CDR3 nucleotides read TGTGCCAGCAGTCCTCCGGGACTGAGCTCCTACGAGCAGTACTTC. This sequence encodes CASSPPGLSSYEQYF. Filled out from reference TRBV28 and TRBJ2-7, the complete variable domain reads DVKVTQSSRYLVKRTGEKVFLECVQDMDHENMFWYRQDPGLGLRLIYFSYDVKMKEKGDIPEGYSVSREKKERFSLILESASTNQTSMYLCASSPPGLSSYEQYFGPGTRLTVT.

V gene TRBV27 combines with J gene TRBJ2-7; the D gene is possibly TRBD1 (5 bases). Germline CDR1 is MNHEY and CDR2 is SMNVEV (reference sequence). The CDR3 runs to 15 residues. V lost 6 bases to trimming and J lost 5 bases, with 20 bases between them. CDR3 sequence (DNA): TGTGCCAGCAGCCGCCGAGCAGGGATGGTGAACGAGCAGTACTTC. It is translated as CASSRRAGMVNEQYF.